This T cell receptor beta chain was captured in a study of blood T cell repertoires in COVID-19. For the study at large: Both acute and convalescent COVID-19 samples were obtained from the United States, Italy and Spain.

Generated by immunoSEQ multiplex PCR, the TCRdb table keeps only in-frame clones and is missing some. The sample has 180,000 or so clones; around 90% are singletons. The germline gives CDR1 GTSNPN, CDR2 SVGIG (reference sequence). The V end lost 4 bases, the J end lost 1 base, and 8 bases lay between the germline ends. The CDR3 is 12 residues long. Sequenced input: peripheral blood. This sequence originates from a man aged 40-49 years with acute or convalescent COVID-19. This chain joins TRBV30 and TRBJ2-7; a possible D gene is TRBD2 (6 bases). The CDR3: CAWTGTSYEQYF. The CDR3 coding sequence is TGTGCCTGGACCGGGACTTCCTACGAGCAGTACTTC. Full variable domain (remainder filled in from reference TRBV30 and TRBJ2-7): SQTIHQWPATLVQPVGSPLSLECTVEGTSNPNLYWYRQAAGRGLQLLFYSVGIGQISSEVPQNLSASRPQDRQFILSSKKLLLSDSGFYLCAWTGTSYEQYFGPGTRLTVT.